Here is one T cell receptor beta chain with its context. Germline assignment: CDR1 LGHNA and CDR2 YSLEER. The CDR3 spans 13 residues. Unmatched junction bases numbered 8, after V lost 6 bases and J lost 6 bases. In the study's own analysis: It was from reference gene primer amplification that nucleated cell counts were estimated. The table came from immunoSEQ multiplex PCR; TCRdb's copy has only in-frame clones and leaves some out. Clone size and the V and J calls come from that table; the DNA yielded D and trimming. The data hold approximately 200,000 clones, with around 90% observed a single time. This record belongs to a study of blood T cell repertoires in COVID-19. Across the study: PBMCs, B-cell-depleted T cells, or T cells were the source of the cDNA or gDNA that made up the material.

The sequence was collected from a man aged 25-45 years with COVID-19, enrolled during active disease. Sequencing input: peripheral blood. The chain carries TRBV4-3 and TRBJ2-7; 7 nucleotides match TRBD2. The CDR3 protein is CASREAGSGEQYF. For the CDR3, the DNA is TGCGCCAGCAGGGAAGCGGGATCGGGCGAGCAGTACTTC.